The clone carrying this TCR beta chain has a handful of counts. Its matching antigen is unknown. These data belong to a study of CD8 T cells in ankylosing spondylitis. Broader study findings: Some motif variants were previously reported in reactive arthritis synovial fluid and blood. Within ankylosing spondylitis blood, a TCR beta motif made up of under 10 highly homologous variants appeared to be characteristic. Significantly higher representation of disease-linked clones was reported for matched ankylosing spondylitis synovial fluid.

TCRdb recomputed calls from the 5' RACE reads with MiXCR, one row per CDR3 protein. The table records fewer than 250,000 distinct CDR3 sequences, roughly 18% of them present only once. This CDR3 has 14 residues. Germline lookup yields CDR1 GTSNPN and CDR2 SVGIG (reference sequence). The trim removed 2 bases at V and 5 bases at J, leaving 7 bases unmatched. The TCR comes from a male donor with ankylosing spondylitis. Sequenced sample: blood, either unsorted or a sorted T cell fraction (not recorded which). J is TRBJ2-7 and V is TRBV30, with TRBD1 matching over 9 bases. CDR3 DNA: TGTGCCTGGAGTCTGGGGACAGGGTTCCACGAGCAGTACTTC. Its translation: CAWSLGTGFHEQYF. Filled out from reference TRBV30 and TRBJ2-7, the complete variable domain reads SQTIHQWPATLVQPVGSPLSLECTVEGTSNPNLYWYRQAAGRGLQLLFYSVGIGQISSEVPQNLSASRPQDRQFILSSKKLLLSDSGFYLCAWSLGTGFHEQYFGPGTRLTVT.